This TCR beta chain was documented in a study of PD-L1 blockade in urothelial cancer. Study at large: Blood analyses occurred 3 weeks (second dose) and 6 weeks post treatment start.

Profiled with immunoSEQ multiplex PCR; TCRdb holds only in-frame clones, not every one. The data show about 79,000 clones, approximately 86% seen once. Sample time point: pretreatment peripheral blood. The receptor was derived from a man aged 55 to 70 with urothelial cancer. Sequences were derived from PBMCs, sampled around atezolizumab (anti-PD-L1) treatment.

CDR3 nucleotides: TGTGCCAGCAGCCCCCGACAGGGCACGAACACCGGGGAGCTGTTTTTT. Encoded protein: CASSPRQGTNTGELFF. The V call is TRBV9, the J call TRBJ2-2; TRBD1 aligns across 7 bases. Germline V gives CDR1 SGDLS, CDR2 YYNGEE. The CDR3 consists of 16 residues. The J segment lost 0 bases and the V segment lost 4 bases, leaving 6 bases of the junction unmatched.